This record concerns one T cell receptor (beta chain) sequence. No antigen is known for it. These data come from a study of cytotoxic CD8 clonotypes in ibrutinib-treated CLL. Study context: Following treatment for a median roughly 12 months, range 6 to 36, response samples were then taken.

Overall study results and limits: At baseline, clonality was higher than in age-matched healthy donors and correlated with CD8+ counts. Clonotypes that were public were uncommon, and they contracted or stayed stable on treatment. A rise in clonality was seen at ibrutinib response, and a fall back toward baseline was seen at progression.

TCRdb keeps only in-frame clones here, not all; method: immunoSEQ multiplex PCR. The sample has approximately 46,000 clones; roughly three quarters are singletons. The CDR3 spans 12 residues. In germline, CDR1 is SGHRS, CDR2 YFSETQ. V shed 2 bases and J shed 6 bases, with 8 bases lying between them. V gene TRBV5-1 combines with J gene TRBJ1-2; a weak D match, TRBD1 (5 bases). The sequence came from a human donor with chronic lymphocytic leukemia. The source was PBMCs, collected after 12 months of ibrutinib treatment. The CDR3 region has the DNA TGCGCCAGCAGCTTAGACAGAAATGGCTACACCTTC. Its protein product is CASSLDRNGYTF.